The clone carrying this T cell receptor beta chain was detected only once. What it recognizes is unknown. In germline, CDR1 is SQVTM, CDR2 ANQGSEA. V lost 7 bases and J lost 0, with 19 bases in between. The CDR3 is made up of 17 amino acids. The data originate from a study of graft-versus-host responses after intestinal transplantation. Sequenced by immunoSEQ multiplex PCR; TCRdb stores in-frame clones only, minus some. Seen here are roughly 100,000 clones, approximately 94% observed once, and the top ten hold less than 1.5%. Findings and limits, study-wide: The marrow of recipients harbored GvH clones, and ileum or blood showed some of them first.

The clonotype originates from a human donor who received an intestinal transplant. The source material was unstimulated CD8+ T cells sorted from spleen or lymph node cells, sampled before intestinal transplant. This chain uses TRBV29-1 with TRBJ2-6; D tentatively fits TRBD1 or TRBD2 (6 bases each). In nucleotides, the CDR3 is TGCAGCGGTTGGGACCGGGGGACAAACTCTGGGGCCAACGTCCTGACTTTC. Amino acid sequence: CSGWDRGTNSGANVLTF.